This T cell receptor (beta chain) is from a study of beta chain features in type 1 diabetes. This clone was counted between two and nine times. Its antigen is not known. The authors reverse transcribed all of the isolated RNA, so sequencing captured expressed TCRB transcripts. An average of approximately 3.4 million reads was obtained for naive, central memory and regulatory T cell samples. Measured with immunoSEQ multiplex PCR; TCRdb has only the in-frame clones, and not every one. The data contain roughly 230,000 clones, about 10% of them singletons. General observations from the study: All four CD4+ subsets from Type 1 diabetes patients carried moderately but significantly shorter TCRB CDR3s.

Germline V lookup: CDR1 LNHNV, CDR2 YYDKDF (reference sequence). V shed 9 bases and J shed 2 bases, with 19 bases lying between them. This CDR3 is 15 amino acids long. Naive, central memory, regulatory and stem cell-like memory cells within the CD4+ compartment were sorted using CD45RO/CCR7/CD25/CD127/CD95/CD27. The chain combines TRBV15 with TRBJ1-1; D is unclear. Sequencing used naive CD4+ T cells from blood. The sequence was obtained from a woman aged 18-30 years in good health. Here the CDR3 reads CATSEGTISNTEAFF. The CDR3 DNA sequence: TGTGCCACTTCCGAGGGAACAATCTCTAACACTGAAGCTTTCTTT. Full variable domain (rest looked up from reference TRBV15 and TRBJ1-1): DAMVIQNPRYQVTQFGKPVTLSCSQTLNHNVMYWYQQKSSQAPKLLFHYYDKDFNNEADTPDNFQSRRPNTSFCFLDIRSPGLGDTAMYLCATSEGTISNTEAFFGQGTRLTVV.